These 14 T cell receptor beta chains came from one sample sequenced in a study of blood T cell repertoires in COVID-19 (dated by TCRdb to about 2020). Libraries were constructed by the immunoSEQ multiplex PCR assay. TCRdb mirrors the immuneACCESS table, restricted to in-frame sequences. Some clones are absent from its copies; in checked studies, under half trace to an unresolved V gene, and the reason for the others is unknown. The sample table records over 450,000 clones; roughly 91% of these occur just once. The top ten clonotypes cover around 8% of the sample. The specimen was peripheral blood. Receptor source: a woman in her 50s with COVID-19, enrolled during active disease.

This chain joins TRBV4-1 and TRBJ1-2; 12 bases agree with TRBD1. CDR3 size: 15 residues. CDR1 MGHRA and CDR2 YSYEKL come from the germline V gene. J was trimmed by 8 bases and V by 4 bases; bases with no gene match: 8. CDR3 region: CASSRGQGAMFGYTF. As DNA, the CDR3 is TGCGCCAGCAGCCGGGGACAGGGGGCAATGTTCGGCTACACCTTC.

The chain employs TRBV10-2 and TRBJ2-1, with TRBD2 identical over 16 bases. Germline V lookup: CDR1 WSHSY, CDR2 SAAADI. Germline trimming cut 6 bases from V and 15 bases from J; bases unmatched to any gene: 8. CDR3 size: 14 residues. The CDR3 reads CASSLPGLAGGLFF. CDR3 nucleotide sequence: TGCGCCAGCAGCCTGCCGGGACTAGCGGGGGGGTTGTTCTTC.

V gene TRBV19 combines with J gene TRBJ1-1, with 7 nucleotides matching TRBD1. This CDR3 is built from 13 residues. Germline lookup yields CDR1 LNHDA and CDR2 SQIVND (reference sequence). V was pared by 6 bases and J by 10 bases, with 11 bases of the junction left unmatched. This CDR3 is CASRAKGATGAFF. DNA of the CDR3: TGTGCCAGTAGGGCGAAGGGGGCAACCGGAGCTTTCTTT.

The gene calls are TRBV4-1 and TRBJ1-3; 9 positions agree with TRBD1. The CDR3 has 17 amino acids. V shed 4 bases, J shed 0 bases, and the junction held 7 bases outside the gene matches. CDR1 and CDR2 from the germline V gene are MGHRA and YSYEKL. In DNA form, the CDR3 reads TGCGCCAGCAGCCCCCCGACAGGGGGGACCTCTGGAAACACCATATATTTT. Translating it yields CASSPPTGGTSGNTIYF.

The chain carries TRBV10-2 and TRBJ1-1; TRBD1 agrees at 10 bases. Trimming took 5 bases from V and 2 from J; bases not matched to a gene: 5. The CDR3 is 15 amino acids. From germline, CDR1 is WSHSY and CDR2 SAAADI. CDR3 protein: CASSRRQGANTEAFF. CDR3 bases: TGCGCCAGCAGTCGTCGACAGGGGGCTAACACTGAAGCTTTCTTT.

This sequence joins TRBV6-5 and TRBJ2-3, with 8 bases aligning to TRBD2. The CDR3 length is 16 residues. V shed 4 bases, J shed 3 bases, and the junction held 9 bases outside the gene matches. In germline, CDR1 is MNHEY, CDR2 SVGAGI. This CDR3 is CASSSKRGQGTDTQYF. CDR3 DNA sequence: TGTGCCAGCAGTTCCAAGCGGGGGCAAGGGACAGATACGCAGTATTTT.

Of note for this clone: Being one base from a much bigger clone, this may be a read error. J is TRBJ2-7 and V is TRBV6-5, with no clear D. The CDR3 extends over 11 amino acids. From germline, CDR1 is MNHEY and CDR2 SVGAGI. Trimming left V 4 bases short and J 3 bases short, with 4 bases between. The CDR3 reads CASSLHYEQYF. The CDR3 DNA sequence: TGTGCCAGCAGTTTACACTACGAGCAGTACTTC.

The J gene is TRBJ2-4, the V gene TRBV18, with D possibly being TRBD1 (8 bases). Per germline, CDR1 KGHSH and CDR2 LQKENI. The CDR3 spans 15 residues. V was cut by 4 bases and J by 8 bases, with 18 bases left in between. CDR3 nucleotides: TGTGCCAGCTCACGAGAAAGGACAGGGAGGGACATTCAGTACTTC. Its translation is CASSRERTGRDIQYF.

The chain recombines TRBV5-1 with TRBJ2-7; TRBD1 matches 10 bases. The germline gives CDR1 SGHRS, CDR2 YFSETQ. The CDR3 spans 16 residues. The J segment lost 5 bases and the V segment lost 0 bases, leaving 8 bases of the junction unmatched. For the CDR3, the DNA is TGCGCCAGCAGCTTGGCCGGGGGACAGGGGAGGGACGAGCAGTACTTC. Amino acids: CASSLAGGQGRDEQYF. Based on the CDR3 plus reference TRBV5-1 and TRBJ2-7, the full variable domain is KAGVTQTPRYLIKTRGQQVTLSCSPISGHRSVSWYQQTPGQGLQFLFEYFSETQRNKGNFPGRFSGRQFSNSRSEMNVSTLELGDSALYLCASSLAGGQGRDEQYFGPGTRLTVT.

The chain has TRBV10-2 and TRBJ2-1; 10 positions match TRBD1. Germline V gene sequence: CDR1 WSHSY, CDR2 SAAADI. With V trimmed by 8 bases and J by 0 bases, 10 bases remained unmatched. There are 17 residues in the CDR3. This chain's CDR3 is CASGGTGAQSSYNEQFF. CDR3 sequence (DNA): TGCGCCAGCGGGGGGACAGGGGCCCAGAGCTCCTACAATGAGCAGTTCTTC.

The V gene is TRBV20-1, the J gene TRBJ2-7; D call uncertain. Germline V CDR1 and CDR2: DFQATT, SNEGSKA (reference sequence). This CDR3 spans 13 amino acids. Trimming removed 3 bases at V and 4 bases at J, with 13 bases between. CDR3 in DNA: TGCAGTGCTAGTTGGCCCCCCCTTTACGAGCAGTACTTC. It translates to CSASWPPLYEQYF.

V gene TRBV4-2 combines with J gene TRBJ2-1; 8 bases agree with TRBD2. The CDR3 has 17 amino acids. The V and J ends lost 4 bases and 0 bases, in that order; junction bases with no gene match: 8. Germline CDR1 and CDR2: LGHNA and YNFKEQ. The CDR3 loop reads CASSLTTLAGSYNEQFF. For the CDR3, the DNA is TGTGCCAGCAGCCTAACTACCCTAGCGGGCTCCTACAATGAGCAGTTCTTC.

This chain joins TRBV27 and TRBJ1-2; a possible D gene is TRBD1 (6 bases). Germline V lookup: CDR1 MNHEY, CDR2 SMNVEV (reference sequence). CDR3 length: 13 residues. V was shortened by 2 bases and J by 5 bases, with 9 bases between the two germline ends. CDR3 in amino acids: CASSLVTGYGYTF. As DNA, the CDR3 is TGTGCCAGCAGTTTAGTTACAGGGTATGGCTACACCTTC.

V and J are TRBV19 and TRBJ2-6; TRBD1 is a possible D gene (5 bases). The CDR3 runs 14 residues. Trimming stripped 5 bases from V and 4 bases from J, with 9 bases between. CDR1 and CDR2 from the germline V gene are LNHDA and SQIVND (reference sequence). Here the CDR3 DNA reads TGTGCCAGTAGTCCAGGGCAAGGGGCCAACGTCCTGACTTTC. It encodes CASSPGQGANVLTF.